This TCR beta chain originates from a study of blood T cell repertoires in COVID-19. On the study more broadly: Sites across the United States, Italy and Spain contributed samples from acute and convalescent COVID-19. The analysed material was cDNA or gDNA that came from T cells, B-cell-depleted T cells, or PBMCs.

Trimming cost V 3 bases and J 10 bases; bases outside gene matches: 6. CDR3 length: 14 residues. Germline CDR1 is MGHDK and CDR2 is SYGVNS. The table lists this clone with a count of one. Authors' analysis steps: Estimation of nucleated cell counts relied on the amplification of reference gene primers. Generated by immunoSEQ multiplex PCR, the TCRdb table keeps only in-frame clones and is missing some. Clone size and the V and J calls come from that table; the DNA yielded D and trimming. The table shows around 300,000 clones, with about nine tenths occurring only once. The chain recombines TRBV25-1 with TRBJ2-3, with 11 bases that match TRBD2. Source material: peripheral blood. This TCR came from a middle-aged woman who had recovered from COVID-19. DNA of the CDR3: TGTGCCAGCAGTGAGACTAGCGGGACCCTTGCGCAGTATTTT. Its protein product is CASSETSGTLAQYF.